Listed here is a single TCR beta chain. The length of the CDR3 is 14 residues. CDR1 and CDR2 from the germline V gene are SGHDT and YYEEEE. V shed 3 bases and J 7 bases; nucleotides not matched to a gene: 6. Patients of the Seattle cohort, enrolled during active infection, were followed longitudinally. These data belong to a study of blood T cell repertoires in COVID-19. Study at large: Specimens from acute and convalescent COVID-19 originated in the United States, Italy and Spain. Sources were T cells, B-cell-depleted T cells, or PBMCs; the material itself was cDNA or gDNA.

Original methodology: Counts of nucleated cells, estimated from reference gene primer amplification, were obtained. Data came from immunoSEQ multiplex PCR; TCRdb stores just in-frame clones and leaves some out. That table gives V, J and clone size, and the DNA gave D and trimming. The repertoire holds some 180,000 clones, with around four fifths as singletons. This receptor was taken from a woman of 80 years or more with COVID-19, enrolled during active disease. The chain links TRBV5-6 to TRBJ1-2; 10 bases align to TRBD1. Input material: peripheral blood. The CDR3 protein is CASSWRQGARGYTF. The CDR3, as DNA: TGTGCCAGCAGCTGGAGACAGGGGGCGCGTGGCTACACCTTC.